This T cell receptor (beta chain) was recovered during a study of blood T cell repertoires in COVID-19. From germline, CDR1 is SNHLY and CDR2 FYNNEI. There are 11 residues in the CDR3. V was shortened by 7 bases and J by 9 bases, with 10 bases between the two germline ends. Measured with immunoSEQ multiplex PCR; TCRdb has only the in-frame clones, and not every one. There are 350,000 to 450,000 clones in the sample; more than 75% occur only once, and approximately 2.5% lies in the top ten. The sequenced sample consisted of peripheral blood. This clonotype was sampled from a woman aged 55-70 years with COVID-19, enrolled during active disease. V is TRBV2 and J is TRBJ1-5; D remains unclear. CDR3 region: CASTIGGPQHF. CDR3 bases: TGTGCCAGCACGATAGGCGGGCCCCAGCATTTT.